Given below is one TCR beta chain in context. Its antigen is not identified. Time point here: cycle 4 day 1 (C4D1), after five to seven weeks of nivolumab. All patients experienced relapse after autologous stem cell transplantation, and brentuximab vedotin exposure was variable. The authors purified CD4+ T cells from thawed PBMCs by magnetic negative selection. Relapsed/refractory classical Hodgkin lymphoma patients had complete, partial or progressive responses. The data were produced by immunoSEQ multiplex PCR, yet TCRdb's version contains in-frame clones alone and is incomplete. The sample includes 10,000 or so clones, 80% to 85% of them seen just once. This record comes from a study of PD-1 blockade in classical Hodgkin lymphoma. At the level of the study: A 3 mg/kg intravenous dose of nivolumab was received by patients every 2 weeks.

The germline CDR1 and CDR2 sequences are SGHDN and FVKESK. V lost 1 base and J 6 bases, leaving 13 bases between the germline ends. The CDR3 length is 14 residues. Whole-study results and caveats: Exclusion removed patients who began nivolumab under 1 year after ASCT. Baseline diversity resembling that of newly diagnosed patients was seen in complete responders.

The source was CD4+ T cells from blood, collected before the fourth cycle of nivolumab. This TCR was recovered from a human donor with classical Hodgkin lymphoma. V usage is TRBV14 and J usage is TRBJ2-7; weak D call: TRBD2 (6 bases). The CDR3 region is CASSQGGGVFEQYF. CDR3 nucleotides: TGTGCCAGCAGCCAAGGAGGCGGGGTCTTCGAGCAGTACTTC.